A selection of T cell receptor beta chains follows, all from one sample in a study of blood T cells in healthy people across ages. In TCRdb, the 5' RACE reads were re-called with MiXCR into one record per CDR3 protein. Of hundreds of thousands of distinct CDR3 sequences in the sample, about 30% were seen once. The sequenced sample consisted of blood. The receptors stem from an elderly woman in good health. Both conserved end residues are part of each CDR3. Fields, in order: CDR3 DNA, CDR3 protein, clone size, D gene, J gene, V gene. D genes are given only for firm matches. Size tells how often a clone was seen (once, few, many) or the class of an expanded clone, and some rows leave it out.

TGCGCCAGCAGCTTGGAAGGACCCCGACTTTCCGGCGGCTACACCTTC CASSLEGPRLSGGYTF few - TRBJ1-2 TRBV5-1
TGTGCCACCAGCACCCGGACCCAGGGAAACACCATATATTTT CATSTRTQGNTIYF - - TRBJ1-3 TRBV6-5
TGTGCCAGCAGTTACGGCAGGCTCCGCTACGAGCAGTACTTC CASSYGRLRYEQYF many - TRBJ2-7 TRBV28
TGTGCCATCAAACCTTCCTTCGGGGAGTACAATGAGCTGTTCTTC CAIKPSFGEYNELFF - - TRBJ2-1 TRBV10-3
TGTGCCAGCAGCCCTACCCTCAACACTGAAGCTTTCTTT CASSPTLNTEAFF - - TRBJ1-1 TRBV9
TGCAGTGCTAGTCGCCACGCGTCCTACGAGCAGTACTTC CSASRHASYEQYF many - TRBJ2-7 TRBV20-1
TGTGCCAGTAGTATAGGGACCCCTAAGGAGCAGTTCTTC CASSIGTPKEQFF many - TRBJ2-1 TRBV19
TGTGCCGGGGGATTCGTACGGGCCGGGGAGCTGTTTTTT CAGGFVRAGELFF few - TRBJ2-2 TRBV2
TGTGCCAGCTCCTCCCTGGGCGGGCGGTCCGAGCAGTACTTC CASSSLGGRSEQYF few - TRBJ2-7 TRBV18
TGTGCCCGCAGCCTTGGGGGGGGGACCTACGAGCAGTACTTC CARSLGGGTYEQYF - TRBD2 TRBJ2-7 TRBV6-6
TGTGCCAGCACTCCGGGACAGGGCAATTCACCCCTCCACTTT CASTPGQGNSPLHF many TRBD1 TRBJ1-6 TRBV12-3/TRBV12-4
TGTGCCAGCAGCTTAGATGGCGCACCAGCCAAAAACATTCAGTACTTC CASSLDGAPAKNIQYF many - TRBJ2-4 TRBV7-2
TGCAGTGCCCATGGGGGGAGCGCCGCATGGGACGAGCAGTACTTC CSAHGGSAAWDEQYF many - TRBJ2-7 TRBV20-1
TGCAGCGTTGAAGTAATAGCGGGGGTCTATGGCTACACCTTC CSVEVIAGVYGYTF - - TRBJ1-2 TRBV29-1
TGTGCCAGCAGCTTAGCCCCCGGGACACCCGCCTACGAGCAGTACTTC CASSLAPGTPAYEQYF - - TRBJ2-7 TRBV7-2
TGCAGTGCTAACCGGGACACTTATAGCAATCAGCCCCAGCATTTT CSANRDTYSNQPQHF - - TRBJ1-5 TRBV20-1
TGTGCCAGCAGCACAGGGTTCTACGAGCAGTACTTC CASSTGFYEQYF many - TRBJ2-7 TRBV2
TGTGCCAGCAGCTTAGGGGGGTGGCAGAGATGGGACAATCAGCCCCAGCATTTT CASSLGGWQRWDNQPQHF once - TRBJ1-5 TRBV7-8
TGCAGTGCTGAAACCCGACAGGGGACAAAGGGCTACACCTTC CSAETRQGTKGYTF - TRBD1 TRBJ1-2 TRBV20-1
TGCAGTGCTAGAGTTCGGCAGGGGGACTATGGCTACACCTTC CSARVRQGDYGYTF many TRBD1 TRBJ1-2 TRBV20-1
TGTGCCACCAGTGACGAGGGGGCAGGGGAGACCCAGTACTTC CATSDEGAGETQYF many TRBD1 TRBJ2-5 TRBV24-1
TGTGCCAGCAGTGGGGGACAAAGAGAGACCCAGTACTTC CASSGGQRETQYF many - TRBJ2-5 TRBV12-3/TRBV12-4
TGTGCCAGCAGGGAGACTGTCTCCTACGAGCAGTACTTC CASRETVSYEQYF many - TRBJ2-7 TRBV6-2/TRBV6-3
TGTGCCAGCAGCCTCACGACCGGGTCGGAGACCCAGTACTTC CASSLTTGSETQYF many - TRBJ2-5 TRBV7-8
TGCAGTGTCGCGAGGACCCCAAACACTGAAGCTTTCTTT CSVARTPNTEAFF - - TRBJ1-1 TRBV20-1
TGTGCCAGCAGCAGGGATCCTAACTATGGCTACACCTTC CASSRDPNYGYTF few - TRBJ1-2 TRBV2
TGTGCCACCCAACGCGGAGGGGGGTCCTCTTTGGCCAAAAACATTCAGTACTTC CATQRGGGSSLAKNIQYF many - TRBJ2-4 TRBV6-1
TGTGCCAGCAGCCCCCCCTGGGGCGGGGATGAGCAGTTCTTC CASSPPWGGDEQFF - - TRBJ2-1 TRBV11-2
TGTGCCAGCAGCGGGTCGGCCGGGGAGCTGTTTTTT CASSGSAGELFF - - TRBJ2-2 TRBV11-2
TGCAGTGCTAGAGATCCCTGGGGTAGCGGGGGACCCAAGACCTCCTACAATGAGCAGTTCTTC CSARDPWGSGGPKTSYNEQFF - TRBD2 TRBJ2-1 TRBV20-1
TGTGCCAGCAGTATCAGGGGGAGCTCTGGAAACACCATATATTTT CASSIRGSSGNTIYF - TRBD1 TRBJ1-3 TRBV25-1
TGTGCCAGCAGCTTAAGATCGCGTGGACCCCGCGCAGATACGCAGTATTTT CASSLRSRGPRADTQYF - - TRBJ2-3 TRBV7-8
TGTGCCAGCAGGACAGGGGGTGTTGAAAAACTGTTTTTT CASRTGGVEKLFF many TRBD1 TRBJ1-4 TRBV7-2
TGCAGTGCTAGCGGGGCGGGGGGCAGGACAGATACGCAGTATTTT CSASGAGGRTDTQYF many TRBD2 TRBJ2-3 TRBV20-1
TGTGCCAGCAGCCGGAATTTGAACACTGAAGCTTTCTTT CASSRNLNTEAFF - - TRBJ1-1 TRBV3-1
TGTGCCAGCAGTGAATTGGGAGAATCCGAAAAACTGTTTTTT CASSELGESEKLFF few - TRBJ1-4 TRBV6-1
TGCGCCAGCAGCCGCCGACAGGAGGCGTCTTACGAGCAGTACTTC CASSRRQEASYEQYF - - TRBJ2-7 TRBV5-1
TGTGCCAGCAGTTACACGCAGGGCTACGAGCAGTACTTC CASSYTQGYEQYF many - TRBJ2-7 TRBV6-6
TGCAGTGCTAGAGATCCGGACGGGAGCGATGAGCAGTTCTTC CSARDPDGSDEQFF many - TRBJ2-1 TRBV20-1
TGTGCCAGTAGTATTGGATGGGCCGGGATGCGAGCAACTTATAATTCACCCCTCCACTTT CASSIGWAGMRATYNSPLHF - - TRBJ1-6 TRBV19
TGTGCCAGCAGTGAAGCGGGGGCGGTCTATAATGAAAAACTGTTTTTT CASSEAGAVYNEKLFF few - TRBJ1-4 TRBV2
TGTGCCAGCTCTCGGAGCAGGGGTGAAGCTTTCTTT CASSRSRGEAFF many - TRBJ1-1 TRBV6-6
TGCAGTGCTAGAGATCCCCAGGGGGTGGGCTATGGCTACACCTTC CSARDPQGVGYGYTF many TRBD1 TRBJ1-2 TRBV20-1
TGTGCCAGCAGCCTTAGGCGGGGGGGTATGGACACTGAAGCTTTCTTT CASSLRRGGMDTEAFF - - TRBJ1-1 TRBV12-3/TRBV12-4
TGTGCCAGCCCCCCCGGGCGGAGCTCCTACAATGAGCAGTTCTTC CASPPGRSSYNEQFF - - TRBJ2-1 TRBV7-3
TGTGCCACCAGCAGAGATGCAGGACAGGGGCTGGAGACCCAGTACTTC CATSRDAGQGLETQYF many TRBD1 TRBJ2-5 TRBV15
TGTGCCAGCAGTTACTCTGGGACAGGGGCAGATGGCCACACCTTC CASSYSGTGADGHTF few TRBD1 TRBJ1-2 TRBV6-5
TGTGCCAGCTCTCAACAGGGCGACGCTGAAGCTTTCTTT CASSQQGDAEAFF few - TRBJ1-1 TRBV18
TGTGCCAGCAGCCATCCCGGGACTAGCAGGGGCCCAACCAATGAGCAGTTCTTC CASSHPGTSRGPTNEQFF - TRBD2 TRBJ2-1 TRBV4-2
TGTGCCAGCAGTGTCGGGGCGTTCACTGAAGCTTTCTTT CASSVGAFTEAFF - - TRBJ1-1 TRBV2
TGTGCCAGCAGTGAATTCGTCCAGTTGGGTGCCTACGAGCAGTACTTC CASSEFVQLGAYEQYF many - TRBJ2-7 TRBV6-1